The 19 T cell receptor beta chains reported below all come from one sample, sequenced in a study of blood T cells in healthy people across ages. A second PCR of 7 to 11 cycles used a sample-barcoded 5' primer and a J-beta primer mix. TCRdb processed the 5' RACE reads anew with MiXCR; each CDR3 protein has one entry. This table has about 1,500,000 distinct CDR3 sequences, around 39% appearing once. Sequencing input: blood. Receptors were obtained from a woman aged 18 to 35 in good health.

The chain recombines TRBV2 with TRBJ1-1, with 7 bases aligning to TRBD1. Losses at the gene ends were 2 bases for V and 3 bases for J; bases not matched to a gene: 6. Germline values: CDR1 SNHLY, CDR2 FYNNEI. The CDR3 is made up of 15 amino acids. DNA for the CDR3: TGTGCCAGCAGTGAAATAGGGGGCAGGGACACTGAAGCTTTCTTT. It yields the protein CASSEIGGRDTEAFF.

The chain couples TRBV20-1 to TRBJ2-4, with D uncertain. V was pared by 1 base and J by 7 bases, with 14 bases between. CDR3 length: 14 residues. In germline, CDR1 is DFQATT, CDR2 SNEGSKA (reference sequence). The CDR3: CSARGGPRTNIQYF. The DNA of the CDR3 is TGCAGTGCTAGAGGAGGCCCACGCACCAACATTCAGTACTTC.

The rearrangement links TRBV15 to TRBJ1-4; D is unclear. The germline gives CDR1 LNHNV, CDR2 YYDKDF (reference sequence). The germline V and J ends were trimmed by 4 bases and 4 bases, with 4 bases remaining between them. This CDR3 comprises 12 residues. CDR3 in DNA: TGTGCCACCAGCATGGGTAATGAAAAACTGTTTTTT. Protein product: CATSMGNEKLFF. Looking up the rest from reference TRBV15 and TRBJ1-4 gives the full variable domain: DAMVIQNPRYQVTQFGKPVTLSCSQTLNHNVMYWYQQKSSQAPKLLFHYYDKDFNNEADTPDNFQSRRPNTSFCFLDIRSPGLGDTAMYLCATSMGNEKLFFGSGTQLSVL.

In its sample, this clonotype was seen a few times. The chain recombines TRBV5-1 with TRBJ1-1; 7 bases agree with TRBD1. The length of the CDR3 is 16 residues. V trimming: 5 bases; J trimming: 3 bases; junction bases outside the gene matches: 13. The V gene's germline CDR1 is SGHRS and CDR2 YFSETQ. This chain's CDR3 is CASRLSQTGRYTEAFF. The CDR3 DNA reads TGCGCCAGCAGATTGTCGCAGACAGGGCGCTACACTGAAGCTTTCTTT.

This clonotype has a handful of counts. The chain has TRBV20-1 and TRBJ2-1; 15 nucleotides line up with TRBD2. The V and J ends lost 6 bases and 6 bases, in that order; junction bases with no gene match: 12. CDR1 and CDR2 from the germline V gene are DFQATT and SNEGSKA (reference sequence). The CDR3 loop spans 17 amino acids. Here the CDR3 DNA reads TGCAGTGCCGTTGCCGGGACTAGCGGGAGGCGAGGCAATGAGCAGTTCTTC. Protein product: CSAVAGTSGRRGNEQFF.

The gene calls are TRBV11-2 and TRBJ1-1; D gene ambiguous. The CDR3 has 17 amino acids. Germline V gene data show CDR1 as SGHAT and CDR2 as FQNNGV. The ends were cut back, 5 bases at V and 0 bases at J, with 19 bases in the middle. CDR3 amino acids: CASSHRDKTLMNTEAFF. The CDR3 nucleotides are TGTGCCAGCAGCCACCGCGACAAAACCTTAATGAACACTGAAGCTTTCTTT.

A few counts support this clonotype. V and J are TRBV29-1 and TRBJ2-1; D is perhaps TRBD2 (7 bases). V was shortened by 4 bases and J by 5 bases, with 9 bases between the two germline ends. The CDR3 runs 12 residues. The germline V gene encodes CDR1 SQVTM and CDR2 ANQGSEA. In DNA form, the CDR3 reads TGCAGCGTTGGGGAGGGGGACAATGAGCAGTTCTTC. This gives the protein CSVGEGDNEQFF.

V and J are TRBV3-1 and TRBJ2-7, with D possibly TRBD2 on 5 matching bases. Germline lookup yields CDR1 LGHDT and CDR2 YNNKEL (reference sequence). V lost 1 base and J lost 3, with 13 bases in between. The CDR3 is 15 amino acids. CDR3 sequence: CASSQAGLPVYEQYF. CDR3 DNA: TGTGCCAGCAGCCAAGCCGGACTCCCGGTCTACGAGCAGTACTTC.

Only a few counts were recorded for this clonotype. This chain connects TRBV27 to TRBJ2-7; D gene unclear. The CDR3 loop spans 13 amino acids. V was trimmed by 3 bases and J by 3 bases, leaving 9 bases between them. Germline V gene sequence: CDR1 MNHEY, CDR2 SMNVEV (reference sequence). The CDR3 DNA reads as TGTGCCAGCAGTTTCGGGCCTGACTACGAGCAGTACTTC. Its protein is CASSFGPDYEQYF.

The chain is built from TRBV7-2 and TRBJ2-1; 7 bases match TRBD2. J lost 7 bases, V lost 7 bases, and 13 bases had no gene match. This CDR3 contains 15 residues. Germline V gene data show CDR1 as SGHTA and CDR2 as FQGNSA. As DNA, the CDR3 is TGTGCCAGCACCGGATGGCCAGCCGGGGGGAATGAGCAGTTCTTC. This sequence encodes CASTGWPAGGNEQFF.

This clonotype was counted only a few times. The V and J genes are TRBV12-3 or TRBV12-4 and TRBJ1-5, with 8 bases matching TRBD1. The CDR3 is 14 amino acids. V lost 4 bases to trimming and J lost 5 bases; unmatched junction nucleotides: 4. Written as DNA, the CDR3 is TGTGCCAGCAGTTCCTCGACAGGGGATCAGCCCCAGCATTTT. Translated, it gives CASSSSTGDQPQHF.

The V gene is TRBV4-1, the J gene TRBJ2-1, with D possibly being TRBD2 (6 bases). Trimming removed 1 base from V and 8 bases from J, with 12 bases in between. Germline CDR1 MGHRA, CDR2 YSYEKL. The CDR3 consists of 14 residues. DNA of the CDR3: TGCGCCAGCAGCCAAGGCGGGGTTAAGGATGAGCAGTTCTTC. This sequence encodes CASSQGGVKDEQFF.

The chain links TRBV7-9 to TRBJ1-1, with D perhaps TRBD1 (5 bases). V was clipped by 4 bases and J by 5 bases, with 14 bases between them. The V gene's germline CDR1 is SEHNR and CDR2 FQNEAQ (reference sequence). The CDR3 consists of 14 residues. CDR3 region: CASSSPSGGTEAFF. In nucleotides, the CDR3 is TGTGCCAGCAGCTCACCGAGCGGGGGGACTGAAGCTTTCTTT. Using reference TRBV7-9 and TRBJ1-1 for the parts outside the CDR3, the full variable domain is DTGVSQNPRHKITKRGQNVTFRCDPISEHNRLYWYRQTLGQGPEFLTYFQNEAQLEKSRLLSDRFSAERPKGSFSTLEIQRTEQGDSAMYLCASSSPSGGTEAFFGQGTRLTVV.

This chain uses TRBV2 with TRBJ2-7; a weak D match, TRBD2 (6 bases). The CDR3 has 14 residues. Trimming left V 2 bases short and J 2 bases short, with 10 bases between. Germline V gene data show CDR1 as SNHLY and CDR2 as FYNNEI. Here the CDR3 reads CASSERDWPYEQYF. The CDR3, as DNA: TGTGCCAGCAGTGAAAGGGACTGGCCCTACGAGCAGTACTTC.

The CDR3: CASSWDSPADTQYF. CDR3 nucleotide sequence: TGTGCCAGCAGTTGGGACTCCCCCGCAGATACGCAGTATTTT. V is TRBV28 and J is TRBJ2-3; TRBD2 is a possible D gene (6 bases). The germline V gene has CDR1 MDHEN and CDR2 SYDVKM. This CDR3 has 14 residues. V lost 4 bases, J lost 4 bases, and 12 bases lay in between.

The chain couples TRBV25-1 to TRBJ2-1, with D unclear. Trimming pared 0 bases from V and 4 bases from J, leaving 4 bases between. CDR3 length: 13 residues. Germline lookup yields CDR1 MGHDK and CDR2 SYGVNS. CDR3 residues: CASSEYAYNEQFF. In nucleotides, the CDR3 is TGTGCCAGCAGTGAATATGCGTACAATGAGCAGTTCTTC.

The chain couples TRBV2 to TRBJ2-5, with TRBD1 matching over 7 bases. The CDR3 loop spans 15 amino acids. V was clipped by 6 bases and J by 5 bases; unmatched bases: 12. Germline V lookup: CDR1 SNHLY, CDR2 FYNNEI. Written as DNA, the CDR3 is TGTGCCAGCAGCCAGTTAGGGACAGTAGGGGAGACCCAGTACTTC. Amino acids: CASSQLGTVGETQYF.

This clonotype was observed a handful of times. The rearrangement uses TRBV20-1 and TRBJ2-2, with D unresolved. Trimming took off 5 bases at V and 3 bases at J, with 16 bases between the two ends. The CDR3 runs 15 residues. The germline V gene has CDR1 DFQATT and CDR2 SNEGSKA (reference sequence). The CDR3 nucleotides read TGCAGTGCTCGAGCCCCGGGTTCGGACACCGGGGAGCTGTTTTTT. This sequence encodes CSARAPGSDTGELFF.

This clonotype occurred a few times. The J gene is TRBJ2-1, the V gene TRBV2; D is uncertain. This CDR3 spans 9 amino acids. V was trimmed by 10 bases and J by 7 bases, leaving 5 bases between them. Germline V gives CDR1 SNHLY, CDR2 FYNNEI. This CDR3 reads CAIGNEQFF. The CDR3 DNA follows: TGTGCCATCGGGAATGAGCAGTTCTTC.